This T cell receptor (beta chain) was identified in a study of sequential checkpoint blockade in melanoma. Overall study context: Arm A got nivolumab then ipilimumab; arm B the reverse, 1:1. After both sequences, patients received maintenance nivolumab.

Trimming pared 3 bases from V and 3 bases from J, leaving 10 bases between. This CDR3 spans 14 amino acids. In germline, CDR1 is SGDLS, CDR2 YYNGEE. Treatment denoted: randomized to nivolumab then ipilimumab (arm A) or the reverse (arm B). None of the patients previously received DNA-damaging chemotherapy. From thawed PBMCs, live CD3+CD8+ cells negative for CD19 and CD56 were sorted. The protocol was immunoSEQ multiplex PCR, while the TCRdb copy is restricted to in-frame clones and leaves out a portion. The sample lists fewer than 50,000 clones; more than 70% were seen once. The chain couples TRBV9 to TRBJ1-5; D may be TRBD1 (6 bases). The sequence came from a human donor with melanoma. The sequenced sample was CD8+ T cells sorted from blood (inferred from file names), obtained from a patient given nivolumab and ipilimumab in sequence. CDR3 bases: TGTGCCAGCAGCGCAGGGGCCCCCAATCAGCCCCAGCATTTT. Translating gives CASSAGAPNQPQHF.